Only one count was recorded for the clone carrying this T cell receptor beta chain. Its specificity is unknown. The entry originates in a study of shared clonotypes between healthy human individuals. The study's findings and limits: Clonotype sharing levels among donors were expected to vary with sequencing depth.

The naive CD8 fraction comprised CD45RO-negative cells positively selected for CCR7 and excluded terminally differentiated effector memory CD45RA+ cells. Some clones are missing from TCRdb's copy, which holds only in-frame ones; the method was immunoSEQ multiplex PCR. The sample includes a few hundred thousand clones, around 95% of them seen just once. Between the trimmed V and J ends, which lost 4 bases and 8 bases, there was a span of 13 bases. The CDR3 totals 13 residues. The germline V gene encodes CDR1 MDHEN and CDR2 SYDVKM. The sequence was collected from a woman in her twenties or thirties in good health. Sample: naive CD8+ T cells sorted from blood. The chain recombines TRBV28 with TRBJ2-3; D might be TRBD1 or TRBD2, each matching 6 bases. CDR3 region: CASSSGGQVTQYF. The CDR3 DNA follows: TGTGCCAGCAGTTCTGGGGGGCAGGTTACGCAGTATTTT.